The present entry profiles one TCR beta chain with its context. Its cognate antigen has yet to be identified. No base-level quality is on record; no much larger clone is a single base apart. The source of the sample is a study of T-cell reconstitution after alpha-beta-depleted transplantation in children (dated by TCRdb to about 2016). Context from the whole study: Using TCR repertoire profiling, the study followed T-cell immune reconstitution in a quantitative way in children after TCRalphabeta/CD19-depleted allogeneic hematopoietic cell transplantation.

Library creation used PCR. TCRdb records Illumina HiSeq 2500 as the sequencer. TCR library preparation used molecular barcoding, with unique molecular identifiers applied to normalize quantification of the TCRbeta repertoire. The public reads were quality trimmed at Q25 with fastp and then assembled into clones with MiXCR by TCRdb, keeping productive beta chains. Rows are combined by CDR3 protein, so each entry shows the most common genes and DNA. Here the sample has about 640,000 distinct CDR3 sequences; approximately 15% occur a single time. The ten top clones hold approximately 1% of the sample. This sequence was found in a human donor who donated a stem cell graft to a child with acute myeloid leukemia. Material: PBMCs from the stem cell graft donor, obtained from the stem cell graft.

The DNA reads TGTGCCAGCAGACGAGGGTCGGCCACAGATACGCAGTATTTT. Translated, it gives CASRRGSATDTQYF. The sequence joins TRBV6-2 or TRBV6-3 to TRBJ2-3; matching of 5 bases hints at TRBD2 as the D gene. The germline V gene supplies CDR1 MNHEY and CDR2 SVGEGT. The CDR3 has 14 amino acids, counting the end cysteine and phenylalanine. Solely the CDR3 DNA is kept, with 42 bases framed from the first base. The V and J ends are trimmed by 6 bases and 2 bases, leaving 12 bases between them.